This T cell receptor beta chain appears in the sequencing data of a study of blood T cell repertoires in COVID-19. Looking at the study overall: PBMCs, B-cell-depleted T cells, or T cells were the source of the cDNA or gDNA that made up the material.

Followed over time, Seattle patients had been enrolled while infection was active. V was cut by 1 base and J by 2 bases, with 6 bases left in between. The CDR3 sequence is 13 residues long. Germline V gene data show CDR1 as LGHDT and CDR2 as YNNKEL (reference sequence). Source study methods: Amplified reference gene primers provided the basis for estimating nucleated cell counts. Sequencing used immunoSEQ multiplex PCR; TCRdb keeps in-frame clones, though not all of them. That table gives V, J and clone size, and the DNA gave D and trimming. The repertoire holds fewer than 250,000 clones, 75% to 90% seen once, with less than 3.5% in the top ten.

The specimen was peripheral blood. The TCR comes from a man aged 25 to 45 with COVID-19, enrolled during active disease. The V and J genes are TRBV3-1 (or the pseudogene TRBV3-2) and TRBJ2-7; D remains ambiguous. The CDR3, as DNA: TGTGCCAGCAGCCAAGCTTCTCCCTACGAGCAGTACTTC. This translates into CASSQASPYEQYF.